This TCR beta chain was sequenced during a study of blood T cell repertoires in COVID-19. Turning to the study itself: COVID-19 samples from acute and convalescent phases originated in the United States, Italy and Spain. Nucleic acid was either cDNA or gDNA, and it came from T cells, B-cell-depleted T cells, or PBMCs.

As handled by the study authors: Estimated nucleated cell counts came from reference gene primer amplification. Libraries were prepared by immunoSEQ multiplex PCR; TCRdb keeps only in-frame clonotypes and omits some of them. V and J calls and clone size are given by that table; D and trimming were obtained from the DNA. This sample has about 260,000 clones, with around nine tenths found just once. Germline values: CDR1 SGDLS, CDR2 YYNGEE. V shed 4 bases and J shed 4 bases, with 17 bases lying between them. The CDR3 is 15 residues long. J is TRBJ1-1 and V is TRBV9; D ambiguous. This receptor was obtained from a man in his forties with active or convalescent COVID-19. Material: peripheral blood. In nucleotides, the CDR3 is TGTGCCAGCAGCCTGACATATACCGAAGGCACTGAAGCTTTCTTT. This translates into CASSLTYTEGTEAFF.